The 30 T cell receptor beta chains listed next were all sequenced from one sample in a study of T cell repertoires in ileal Crohn's disease (dated by TCRdb to about 2019). Library prep was done by the immunoSEQ multiplex PCR assay. Sourced from immuneACCESS, this table was stored by TCRdb with only in-frame sequences that have V and J called. A share of the clones is absent; for the studies checked, an unresolved V gene accounts for under half, and the remainder has no known explanation. The sample table records about 17,000 clones; 60% of these occur just once. Of the sample, 6.5% is held by the ten largest clones. Sequencing input: ileal tissue. These receptors all come from an adult with Crohn's disease.

V and J are TRBV9 and TRBJ1-2, with a weak D call TRBD1 (5 bases). The CDR3 runs to 15 residues. V lost 0 bases, J lost 7 bases, and 16 bases lay in between. CDR1 and CDR2 from the germline V gene are SGDLS and YYNGEE. The CDR3 region has the DNA TGTGCCAGCAGCGTAGAAGTTGCGGGGCGGAGTGGCTACACCTTC. Its protein is CASSVEVAGRSGYTF.

The rearrangement joins TRBV5-1 to TRBJ2-2, with D unresolved. The V end lost 2 bases, the J end lost 4 bases, and 12 bases lay between the germline ends. The CDR3 covers 15 residues. Germline-derived CDR1 and CDR2 are SGHRS and YFSETQ. Here the CDR3 DNA reads TGCGCCAGCAGCTTAAGTTGGCTTGCCACCGGGGAGCTGTTTTTT. It yields the protein CASSLSWLATGELFF.

This rearrangement joins TRBV5-4 to TRBJ2-5, with TRBD2 identical over 8 bases. The CDR3 spans 13 residues. Per germline, CDR1 SGHNT and CDR2 YYREEE (reference sequence). V lost 4 bases, J lost 11 bases, and 10 bases stayed unmatched. CDR3 nucleotide sequence: TGTGCCAGCAGCCGAGCGGGAGACGGGGAGCAGTACTTC. Its translation is CASSRAGDGEQYF. The variable domain in full, with the rest retrieved from reference TRBV5-4 and TRBJ2-5, is ETGVTQSPTHLIKTRGQQVTLRCSSQSGHNTVSWYQQALGQGPQFIFQYYREEENGRGNFPPRFSGLQFPNYSSELNVNALELDDSALYLCASSRAGDGEQYFGPGTRLLVL.

This clone was seen only once. The chain is built from TRBV2 and TRBJ2-5; 12 nucleotides agree with TRBD1. TRBJ2-7 explains the end of the DNA better; the J call may be wrong. The CDR3 covers 14 residues. Germline V gene data show CDR1 as SNHLY and CDR2 as FYNNEI. The CDR3 DNA sequence: TGTGCCAGCACAGGGACAGGGGGCAAGTACGAGCAGTACTTC. Amino acid sequence: CASTGTGGKYEQYF.

The V and J genes are TRBV6-4 and TRBJ2-3; no reliable D call. Looked up from germline, CDR1 is MRHNA and CDR2 is SNTAGT. The CDR3 length is 13 residues. V was cut by 6 bases and J by 3 bases, with 10 bases left in between. The CDR3 sequence: CASSLTATDTQYF. The CDR3 DNA reads TGTGCCAGCAGCCTGACTGCGACAGATACGCAGTATTTT.

The chain employs TRBV6-1 and TRBJ2-7, with D perhaps TRBD2 (5 bases). This CDR3 has 12 residues. Trimming cost V 5 bases and J 7 bases, with 12 bases left between them. Germline CDR1 reads MNHNS; CDR2 reads SASEGT. CDR3: CASSTERREQYF. CDR3 in DNA: TGTGCCAGCAGTACCGAAAGGAGGGAGCAGTACTTC.

The chain is built from TRBV25-1 and TRBJ2-7, with 10 bases identical to TRBD1. Trimming removed 5 bases from V and 3 bases from J; junction bases left unmatched: 7. The CDR3 has 15 amino acids. Per germline, CDR1 MGHDK and CDR2 SYGVNS. CDR3 amino acids: CASSKAGTGDYEQYF. CDR3 DNA sequence: TGTGCCAGCAGTAAAGCCGGGACAGGGGACTACGAGCAGTACTTC.

The V call is TRBV5-1, the J call TRBJ1-3, with unresolved D. Trimming removed 0 bases at V and 0 bases at J, with 10 bases between. The CDR3 length is 16 residues. In germline, CDR1 is SGHRS, CDR2 YFSETQ. The CDR3 loop is CASSLVSLYSGNTIYF. DNA of the CDR3: TGCGCCAGCAGCTTGGTATCACTCTACTCTGGAAACACCATATATTTT.

The rearrangement links TRBV28 to TRBJ1-4, with 7 bases lining up with TRBD1. Germline CDR1 is MDHEN and CDR2 is SYDVKM. The length of the CDR3 is 14 residues. The junction had 9 bases not matched to a gene; V was cut back by 5 bases and J by 9 bases. CDR3 DNA sequence: TGTGCCAGCAGTATGGGGACAGTACCCAAAAAACTGTTTTTT. It codes for CASSMGTVPKKLFF.

The chain couples TRBV6-1 to TRBJ1-6; D perhaps matches TRBD1 (5 bases). The CDR3 is 16 residues long. Germline assignment: CDR1 MNHNS and CDR2 SASEGT. V was pared by 1 base and J by 7 bases, with 14 bases between. The CDR3 sequence is CASSEGSGVVNSPLHF. CDR3 in DNA: TGTGCCAGCAGTGAAGGGTCGGGGGTTGTGAATTCACCCCTCCACTTT.

V gene TRBV7-4 combines with J gene TRBJ2-3; no firm D call. The germline CDR1 and CDR2 sequences are SGHVT and SQSDAQ. The CDR3 runs 15 residues. The germline V and J ends were trimmed by 5 bases and 4 bases, with 16 bases remaining between them. CDR3 DNA: TGTGCCAGCAGCCGAGCCCCACGCGATCCAGATACGCAGTATTTT. Translated, it gives CASSRAPRDPDTQYF. Filled out from reference TRBV7-4 and TRBJ2-3, the complete variable domain reads GAGVSQSPRYKVAKRGRDVALRCDSISGHVTLYWYRQTLGQGSEVLTYSQSDAQRDKSGRPSGRFSAERPERSVSTLKIQRTEQGDSAVYLCASSRAPRDPDTQYFGPGTRLTVL.

This sequence joins TRBV4-2 and TRBJ2-6, with TRBD2 matching 10 bases. The germline V gene encodes CDR1 LGHNA and CDR2 YNFKEQ. The J segment lost 1 base and the V segment lost 4 bases, leaving 7 bases of the junction unmatched. This CDR3 has 18 residues. The CDR3 DNA follows: TGTGCCAGCAGCCTCGGGGGACTAGCGCGGTCTGGGGCCAACGTCCTGACTTTC. Translated, it gives CASSLGGLARSGANVLTF.

The chain couples TRBV4-1 to TRBJ2-3, with 7 bases matching TRBD2. CDR1 is MGHRA, CDR2 YSYEKL, per germline. This CDR3 comprises 17 residues. With V trimmed by 4 bases and J by 1 base, 11 bases remained unmatched. CDR3 amino acids: CASSLTQRAGGTDTQYF. The CDR3 coding sequence is TGCGCCAGCAGCCTAACACAAAGGGCGGGAGGCACAGATACGCAGTATTTT.

The chain combines TRBV28 with TRBJ2-1; 8 bases line up with TRBD2. Germline V CDR1 and CDR2: MDHEN, SYDVKM. Trimming at V came to 6 bases and at J to 9 bases, leaving 13 bases not matched to a gene. The CDR3 covers 15 residues. The CDR3 protein is CASRPTSGRFSEQFF. The CDR3 nucleotides read TGTGCCAGCAGGCCCACTAGCGGCCGATTCAGTGAGCAGTTCTTC.

The V gene is TRBV4-2, the J gene TRBJ2-7; 10 bases fit TRBD2. The CDR3 extends over 15 amino acids. Germline CDR1 reads LGHNA; CDR2 reads YNFKEQ. The trim removed 5 bases at V and 2 bases at J, leaving 6 bases unmatched. The CDR3 DNA sequence: TGTGCCAGCAGCACTGGACTAGCGGACGCCTACGAGCAGTACTTC. This gives the protein CASSTGLADAYEQYF.

This clone has a handful of counts. The chain combines TRBV27 with TRBJ2-7; weak D call: TRBD1 (5 bases). The CDR3 is 13 amino acids. Germline CDR1 and CDR2: MNHEY and SMNVEV (reference sequence). V lost 4 bases to trimming and J lost 2 bases, with 9 bases between them. The CDR3: CASSSQGPYEQYF. CDR3 DNA sequence: TGTGCCAGCAGTTCCCAGGGTCCCTACGAGCAGTACTTC.

In this sample, this clone is medium-sized. This chain uses TRBV4-3 with TRBJ1-2; D is unresolved. The CDR3 loop spans 13 amino acids. Germline V gene lookup returns CDR1 LGHNA and CDR2 YSLEER. V was cut by 2 bases and J by 8 bases, with 12 bases left in between. CDR3 sequence: CASSQSGVGGYTF. The CDR3 bases are TGCGCCAGCAGCCAATCCGGGGTTGGCGGCTACACCTTC.

This chain links TRBV2 with TRBJ1-1, with TRBD1 as a possible D gene (5 bases). Trimming took off 3 bases at V and 5 bases at J, with 13 bases between the two ends. CDR3 length equals 14 residues. Germline V gene lookup returns CDR1 SNHLY and CDR2 FYNNEI. The CDR3 is CASSEFLSGTEAFF. The CDR3 bases are TGTGCCAGCAGTGAGTTTCTCTCAGGGACTGAAGCTTTCTTT. Full variable domain (missing parts from reference TRBV2 and TRBJ1-1): EPEVTQTPSHQVTQMGQEVILRCVPISNHLYFYWYRQILGQKVEFLVSFYNNEISEKSEIFDDQFSVERPDGSNFTLKIRSTKLEDSAMYFCASSEFLSGTEAFFGQGTRLTVV.

The rearrangement joins TRBV5-6 to TRBJ1-2; the match to TRBD1 covers 8 bases. Germline V gene data show CDR1 as SGHDT and CDR2 as YYEEEE. The V and J ends lost 0 bases and 0 bases, in that order; junction bases with no gene match: 4. This CDR3 has 16 amino acids. Here the CDR3 DNA reads TGTGCCAGCAGCTTGGGGACAGGGATGTCTAACTATGGCTACACCTTC. Translated: CASSLGTGMSNYGYTF. Using reference TRBV5-6 and TRBJ1-2 for the parts outside the CDR3, the full variable domain is DAGVTQSPTHLIKTRGQQVTLRCSPKSGHDTVSWYQQALGQGPQFIFQYYEEEERQRGNFPDRFSGHQFPNYSSELNVNALLLGDSALYLCASSLGTGMSNYGYTFGSGTRLTVV.

This chain joins TRBV5-5 and TRBJ2-4, with TRBD1 matching over 12 bases. The CDR3 has 16 residues. Looked up from germline, CDR1 is SGHKS and CDR2 is YYEKEE (reference sequence). With 6 bases clipped from V and 3 bases from J, the junction kept 7 bases outside the gene matches. CDR3 amino acids: CASTGTGGKDKNIQYF. CDR3 DNA sequence: TGTGCCAGCACCGGGACAGGGGGCAAGGACAAAAACATTCAGTACTTC.

For the CDR3, the DNA is TGTGCCAGCAGCTCCCTCGGCGGGTTTTATGGCTACACCTTC. It translates to CASSSLGGFYGYTF. This rearrangement joins TRBV7-9 to TRBJ1-2, with unresolved D. The V gene's germline CDR1 is SEHNR and CDR2 FQNEAQ (reference sequence). Trimming pared 4 bases from V and 5 bases from J, leaving 14 bases between. The CDR3 spans 14 residues.

The genes are TRBV27 and TRBJ2-7; D unclear. The CDR3 covers 11 residues. Looked up from germline, CDR1 is MNHEY and CDR2 is SMNVEV (reference sequence). The V end was cut by 8 bases, the J end by 2 bases, with 7 bases between. The CDR3 nucleotides read TGTGCCAGCGGGCGTACCTACGAGCAGTACTTC. Amino acids: CASGRTYEQYF.

This rearrangement joins TRBV27 to TRBJ2-7; 9 bases agree with TRBD1. The CDR3 is 13 amino acids. From germline, CDR1 is MNHEY and CDR2 SMNVEV (reference sequence). V lost 8 bases to trimming and J lost 6 bases; unmatched junction nucleotides: 8. The CDR3 sequence is CASAGTGYFEQYF. Written as DNA, the CDR3 is TGTGCCAGCGCTGGGACAGGGTATTTCGAGCAGTACTTC.

The V and J genes are TRBV11-3 and TRBJ2-1; the D gene is possibly TRBD1 (6 bases). Germline V gives CDR1 SGHNT, CDR2 YENEEA. The CDR3 has 12 amino acids. Trimming left V 1 base short and J 15 bases short, with 13 bases between. The CDR3 DNA reads TGTGCCAGCAGCTTAGTAGGGGGAGCGGTGTTCTTC. This codes for CASSLVGGAVFF.

The gene calls are TRBV5-1 and TRBJ2-1; D perhaps matches TRBD2 (6 bases). This CDR3 has 15 amino acids. Per the germline V gene, CDR1 is SGHRS and CDR2 is YFSETQ. The germline V and J ends were trimmed by 5 bases and 2 bases, with 14 bases remaining between them. The CDR3 sequence is CASSPSGSPYNEQFF. CDR3 nucleotides: TGCGCCAGCAGTCCGAGCGGGTCCCCCTACAATGAGCAGTTCTTC.

The V and J genes are TRBV7-2 and TRBJ1-1, with D possibly TRBD1 on 6 matching bases. Per the germline V gene, CDR1 is SGHTA and CDR2 is FQGNSA. CDR3 length: 13 residues. The ends were cut back, 6 bases at V and 0 bases at J, with 8 bases in the middle. The CDR3 nucleotides are TGTGCCAGCAGACAGGGAATGAACACTGAAGCTTTCTTT. This translates into CASRQGMNTEAFF. The full variable domain, with the rest looked up from reference TRBV7-2 and TRBJ1-1, is GAGVSQSPSNKVTEKGKDVELRCDPISGHTALYWYRQSLGQGLEFLIYFQGNSAPDKSGLPSDRFSAERTGGSVSTLTIQRTQQEDSAVYLCASRQGMNTEAFFGQGTRLTVV.

The V gene is TRBV11-3, the J gene TRBJ2-1; perhaps TRBD1 as D (6 bases). The V end was cut by 0 bases, the J end by 7 bases, with 13 bases between. In germline, CDR1 is SGHNT, CDR2 YENEEA. The CDR3 extends over 15 amino acids. CDR3 sequence: CASSLDAGDWNEQFF. The CDR3 bases are TGTGCCAGCAGCTTAGATGCAGGGGATTGGAATGAGCAGTTCTTC.

This clone is deemed medium-sized. J is TRBJ1-5 and V is TRBV10-3; 7 bases map to TRBD1. The CDR3 contains 14 residues. With V trimmed by 3 bases and J by 10 bases, 9 bases remained unmatched. Germline-derived CDR1 and CDR2 are ENHRY and SYGVKD. CDR3 DNA: TGTGCCATCAGTGAAGGCGGGGGGGACAGTCCCCAGCATTTT. Its translation: CAISEGGGDSPQHF.

The gene calls are TRBV25-1 and TRBJ1-3; TRBD1 might be the D (5 bases). Trimming left V 7 bases short and J 1 base short, with 11 bases between. This CDR3 is built from 14 residues. Germline CDR1 is MGHDK and CDR2 is SYGVNS. CDR3 in amino acids: CASTRSGSGNTIYF. The CDR3 nucleotides read TGTGCCAGCACCCGTTCAGGGTCTGGAAACACCATATATTTT.

This clone has a handful of counts. The chain joins TRBV30 to TRBJ2-1; TRBD2 matches at 7 bases. This CDR3 has 15 residues. In germline, CDR1 is GTSNPN, CDR2 SVGIG (reference sequence). The ends lost 0 bases at V and 7 bases at J; junction bases unmatched: 9. The CDR3 spells CAWSVGGSPTNEQFF. CDR3 DNA sequence: TGTGCCTGGAGTGTTGGCGGGAGCCCCACAAATGAGCAGTTCTTC.